The next 12 T cell receptor beta chains were all read from a single sample in a study of cytomegalovirus exposure and HLA in healthy donors. PCR employed 60 Vbeta and 13 Jbeta primers. Assay: immunoSEQ multiplex PCR; the TCRdb copy retains only in-frame clones and omits some. The sample includes 100,000 to 150,000 clones, about two thirds of them seen just once. The sample consisted of PBMCs. The receptors were sampled from a woman aged 55-70 years in good health and CMV-seropositive.

There are a few counts of this clone. The chain employs TRBV7-9 and TRBJ2-3, with D possibly matching TRBD1 (5 bases). Trimming cost V 5 bases and J 1 base, with 10 bases left between them. This CDR3 is built from 14 residues. Germline loops: CDR1 SEHNR, CDR2 FQNEAQ (reference sequence). This CDR3 is CASSAGLGTDTQYF. The CDR3 region has the DNA TGTGCCAGCAGCGCAGGGTTGGGCACAGATACGCAGTATTTT.

This clone was seen only once. The V call is TRBV5-1, the J call TRBJ2-1; TRBD1 agrees at 10 bases. Losses at the gene ends were 4 bases for V and 4 bases for J; bases not matched to a gene: 8. The V gene's germline CDR1 is SGHRS and CDR2 YFSETQ. This CDR3 has 16 amino acids. CDR3 sequence reads: CASSQTGGAGYNEQFF. CDR3 DNA sequence: TGCGCCAGCAGCCAGACAGGGGGCGCGGGTTACAATGAGCAGTTCTTC.

The chain links TRBV11-1 to TRBJ1-1, with TRBD1 identical over 7 bases. The V segment lost 6 bases and the J segment 1 base; nucleotides outside the gene matches: 2. The germline CDR1 and CDR2 sequences are SGHAT and FQDESV (reference sequence). The CDR3 is made up of 13 amino acids. In DNA form, the CDR3 reads TGTGCCAGCAGACGACAGGGGAACACTGAAGCTTTCTTT. Translation: CASRRQGNTEAFF.

V is TRBV6-5 and J is TRBJ2-3; TRBD1 matches 7 bases. The germline V gene has CDR1 MNHEY and CDR2 SVGAGI. Unmatched junction bases numbered 7, after V lost 7 bases and J lost 6 bases. The CDR3 length is 13 residues. In nucleotides, the CDR3 is TGTGCCAGCACCCACAGGGGTTCGGATACGCAGTATTTT. It translates to CASTHRGSDTQYF.

The chain combines TRBV2 with TRBJ2-2; 10 bases map to TRBD1. The CDR3 sequence is 15 residues long. The trim removed 7 bases at V and 7 bases at J, leaving 9 bases unmatched. Germline CDR1 reads SNHLY; CDR2 reads FYNNEI. Written as DNA, the CDR3 is TGTGCCAGCACCGAAAGGGACAGGGGATTCGGGGAGCTGTTTTTT. Translating it yields CASTERDRGFGELFF. The full variable domain, in which reference TRBV2 and TRBJ2-2 provide the parts outside the CDR3, is EPEVTQTPSHQVTQMGQEVILRCVPISNHLYFYWYRQILGQKVEFLVSFYNNEISEKSEIFDDQFSVERPDGSNFTLKIRSTKLEDSAMYFCASTERDRGFGELFFGEGSRLTVL.

The chain combines TRBV7-3 with TRBJ2-1; maybe TRBD2 (5 bases). Germline lookup yields CDR1 SGHTA and CDR2 FQGTGA. Trimming left V 4 bases short and J 10 bases short, with 11 bases between. CDR3 length: 12 residues. Written as DNA, the CDR3 is TGTGCCAGCAGCTCGGACTCTATAGAGCAGTTCTTC. The encoded protein is CASSSDSIEQFF.

Note on this clone: The germline gene is not matched at one end of the junction; a read error may be the cause. J is TRBJ2-7 and V is TRBV7-9; D possibly uses TRBD1 or TRBD2 (7 bases each). The CDR3 loop spans 12 amino acids. From germline, CDR1 is SEHNR and CDR2 FQNEAQ (reference sequence). CDR3 protein: CSSRGGSYEQYF. DNA for the CDR3: TGTTCCAGCAGGGGGGGCTCCTACGAGCAGTACTTC.

In this sample, this clone turned up a few times. The chain carries TRBV15 and TRBJ2-2; D might be TRBD1 (5 bases). Germline values: CDR1 LNHNV, CDR2 YYDKDF (reference sequence). CDR3 length equals 16 residues. Trimming stripped 0 bases from V and 1 base from J, with 9 bases between. The CDR3 loop is CATSRDYQGNTGELFF. The DNA for the CDR3 is TGTGCCACCAGCAGAGATTACCAGGGGAACACCGGGGAGCTGTTTTTT.

The chain employs TRBV5-8 and TRBJ2-2; 10 nucleotides align to TRBD2. The CDR3 loop spans 15 amino acids. The V gene's germline CDR1 is SGHTS and CDR2 YDEGEE. V dropped 4 bases and J dropped 4; count of bases not matched to a gene: 4. Here the CDR3 reads CASSVLAGVTGELFF. DNA of the CDR3: TGTGCCAGCAGCGTGCTAGCGGGGGTCACCGGGGAGCTGTTTTTT.

The gene calls are TRBV7-9 and TRBJ1-1; D perhaps matches TRBD1 (6 bases). Germline CDR1 and CDR2: SEHNR and FQNEAQ (reference sequence). There are 13 residues in the CDR3. Trimming left V 3 bases short and J 4 bases short, with 9 bases between. CDR3 DNA sequence: TGTGCCAGCAGCTTTACGGACAGCACTGAAGCTTTCTTT. Translated, it gives CASSFTDSTEAFF.

This clone was seen a few times. The chain uses TRBV6-5 and TRBJ1-5, with 7 bases fitting TRBD1. Losses at the gene ends were 6 bases for V and 1 base for J; bases not matched to a gene: 3. This CDR3 has 14 amino acids. CDR1 MNHEY and CDR2 SVGAGI come from the germline V gene. The CDR3 reads CASRSGGSNQPQHF. The DNA of the CDR3 is TGTGCCAGCAGATCAGGGGGGAGCAATCAGCCCCAGCATTTT.

The chain employs TRBV18 and TRBJ1-1; D is undetermined. CDR3 length: 15 amino acids. The ends were cut back, 2 bases at V and 1 base at J, with 11 bases in the middle. The germline V gene encodes CDR1 KGHSH and CDR2 LQKENI. CDR3 in DNA: TGTGCCAGCTCACCAGGGTCGGAGGGGAACACTGAAGCTTTCTTT. Protein: CASSPGSEGNTEAFF.